These T cell receptor beta chains were read from a single sample in a study of blood T cell repertoires in COVID-19. TCRdb's copy holds only in-frame clones and misses some; the assay was immunoSEQ multiplex PCR. The profile shows 130,000 to 150,000 clones, around 80% of them singletons. The sample taken for sequencing was peripheral blood. All receptors derive from a human donor in a cohort sampled during active COVID-19. The CDR3 runs from the conserved cysteine through the conserved F or W.

TRBJ2-3 TRBV5-1 15 CASSEGGRGTDTQYF
TRBJ1-2 TRBV5-1 14 CASSFPGGGYGYTF
TRBJ1-6 TRBV2 15 CASSEGAAGRSPLHF
TRBJ1-1 TRBV6-5 15 CASSASRGAPNEAFF
TRBJ2-3 TRBV5-4 15 CASSLVAQSTDTQYF
TRBJ2-7 TRBV18 15 CASSPTGTGSYEQYF
TRBJ1-2 TRBV6-2/TRBV6-3 11 CASSREYGYTF
TRBJ2-1 TRBV11-3 17 CASSFRLAGALYNEQFF
TRBJ2-5 TRBV5-1 22 CASSSHPGLAGGPRGVQETQYF
TRBJ2-5 TRBV18 16 CASSPDRGQNQETQYF
TRBJ2-1 TRBV5-1 15 CASSPGGGSYNEQFF
TRBJ1-3 TRBV28 15 CASSSRVGLGNTIYF
TRBJ2-5 TRBV6-5 13 CASRKTGTETQYF
TRBJ1-2 TRBV5-1 14 CASSLGEGNYGYTF
TRBJ1-3 TRBV3-1/TRBV3-2 17 CASSPNPQSFSGNTIYF
TRBJ2-2 TRBV4-2 16 CASSQSGQGASGELFF
TRBJ2-5 TRBV5-5 16 CASSPPGTSLRETQYF
TRBJ1-4 TRBV7-8 14 CASSSDSGNEKLFF
TRBJ1-1 TRBV19 15 CASSTTRTANPEAFF
TRBJ1-1 TRBV18 14 CASSEGATNTEAFF
TRBJ2-7 TRBV5-1 13 CASSPTGGYEQYF
TRBJ2-5 TRBV12-5 13 CASGPSGGETQYF
TRBJ2-7 TRBV5-1 16 CASSLDGTGGFYEQYF
TRBJ1-1 TRBV18 15 CASSPQGVGDTEAFF
TRBJ2-3 TRBV7-6 13 CASSSPGADTQYF
TRBJ2-7 TRBV6-2/TRBV6-3 18 CASSYPIPGQGEKYEQYF
TRBJ1-3 TRBV2 14 CASRRDISGNTIYF